These 15 T cell receptor beta chains originate from one sample sequenced in a study of shared clonotypes between healthy human individuals. Repertoires were generated with immunoSEQ multiplex PCR, while TCRdb's copy carries only in-frame clones and drops some. The repertoire consists of more than 450,000 clones, with less than 85% occurring once and the leading ten covering approximately 13%. Input material: PBMCs. Every receptor here comes from a woman between 40 and 50 years old in good health. Some clones in this sample may be carry-over from other donors' samples.

This chain connects TRBV5-1 to TRBJ2-7; TRBD2 agrees at 10 bases. CDR3 length equals 15 residues. Trimming removed 3 bases from V and 0 bases from J; junction bases left unmatched: 3. Germline CDR1 SGHRS, CDR2 YFSETQ. The CDR3 coding sequence is TGCGCCAGCAGCTGGGCTAGCGGGAGCTCCTACGAGCAGTACTTC. Translating gives CASSWASGSSYEQYF.

This clone was picked up one time. V usage is TRBV30 and J usage is TRBJ2-3, with D tentatively TRBD2 (6 bases). The CDR3 length is 14 residues. The V end lost 2 bases, the J end lost 3 bases, and 12 bases lay between the germline ends. Germline V gene sequence: CDR1 GTSNPN, CDR2 SVGIG (reference sequence). The CDR3 DNA reads as TGTGCCTGGAGTCTCGCGGGGTGGACAGATACGCAGTATTTT. Its translation is CAWSLAGWTDTQYF.

The chain is built from TRBV2 and TRBJ1-6; the D is unclear. Trimming cost V 6 bases and J 7 bases, with 7 bases left between them. The CDR3 is 12 amino acids. CDR1 and CDR2 (germline): SNHLY, FYNNEI. CDR3 loop: CASSRENSPLHF. The CDR3 coding sequence is TGTGCCAGCAGCCGAGAAAATTCACCCCTCCACTTT.

The chain employs TRBV28 and TRBJ1-2; tentative D call: TRBD1 (5 bases). This CDR3 is built from 15 residues. CDR1 is MDHEN and CDR2 is SYDVKM in the germline V gene. With 2 bases removed from V and 1 base from J, the gap between germline ends came to 11 bases. The CDR3 sequence: CASSLTGEINYGYTF. DNA for the CDR3: TGTGCCAGCAGTTTAACGGGGGAGATTAACTATGGCTACACCTTC.

This chain joins TRBV28 and TRBJ2-3; 7 positions match TRBD2. The CDR3 spans 16 residues. CDR1 and CDR2 from the germline V gene are MDHEN and SYDVKM. V trimming: 3 bases; J trimming: 2 bases; junction bases outside the gene matches: 8. The CDR3 here is CASSLRTGRITDTQYF. The CDR3 coding sequence is TGTGCCAGCAGTTTGAGGACCGGGAGGATCACAGATACGCAGTATTTT. Looking up the rest from reference TRBV28 and TRBJ2-3 gives the full variable domain: DVKVTQSSRYLVKRTGEKVFLECVQDMDHENMFWYRQDPGLGLRLIYFSYDVKMKEKGDIPEGYSVSREKKERFSLILESASTNQTSMYLCASSLRTGRITDTQYFGPGTRLTVL.

This chain links TRBV11-2 with TRBJ2-1; 8 nucleotides align to TRBD1. Unmatched junction bases numbered 9, after V lost 5 bases and J lost 6 bases. CDR1 SGHAT and CDR2 FQNNGV come from the germline V gene. The CDR3 contains 15 residues. The CDR3 loop reads CASSEYRGEVNEQFF. For the CDR3, the DNA is TGTGCCAGCAGCGAATACAGGGGGGAGGTCAATGAGCAGTTCTTC.

This chain joins TRBV28 and TRBJ2-6; D unclear. The V end was cut by 7 bases, the J end by 1 base, with 11 bases between. CDR1 and CDR2 from the germline V gene are MDHEN and SYDVKM. This CDR3 is 15 amino acids long. CDR3 DNA sequence: TGTGCCAGCACCATCAGTGGTTCTGGGGCCAACGTCCTGACTTTC. Translating gives CASTISGSGANVLTF.

This chain joins TRBV6-5 and TRBJ2-5; tentatively, D is TRBD2 (7 bases). The germline V gene has CDR1 MNHEY and CDR2 SVGAGI. The CDR3 sequence is 14 residues long. V gave up 8 bases and J gave up 5 bases, with 18 bases separating them. The CDR3 bases are TGTGCCAGCGCTTGGGTGGGGGGGCATGAGACCCAGTACTTC. Residues: CASAWVGGHETQYF.

The rearrangement uses TRBV7-9 and TRBJ2-7, with D possibly being TRBD1 (6 bases). The CDR3 spans 15 residues. V was pared by 6 bases and J by 2 bases, with 17 bases between. Per the germline V gene, CDR1 is SEHNR and CDR2 is FQNEAQ (reference sequence). CDR3 loop: CASSPGAFMPYEQYF. CDR3 coding DNA: TGTGCCAGCAGTCCAGGGGCCTTCATGCCCTACGAGCAGTACTTC. Looking up the rest from reference TRBV7-9 and TRBJ2-7 gives the full variable domain: DTGVSQNPRHKITKRGQNVTFRCDPISEHNRLYWYRQTLGQGPEFLTYFQNEAQLEKSRLLSDRFSAERPKGSFSTLEIQRTEQGDSAMYLCASSPGAFMPYEQYFGPGTRLTVT.

This clone was picked up a small number of times. This rearrangement joins TRBV2 to TRBJ2-1, with a possible D match to TRBD1 (5 bases). CDR1 and CDR2 (germline): SNHLY, FYNNEI. V lost 7 bases to trimming and J lost 9 bases, with 13 bases between them. The CDR3 is 12 amino acids. CDR3 sequence (DNA): TGTGCCAGCATGGCAGGGTGGGGTGAGCAGTTCTTC. Protein: CASMAGWGEQFF.

The chain is built from TRBV19 and TRBJ1-5; D is uncertain. This CDR3 comprises 14 residues. CDR1 is LNHDA and CDR2 is SQIVND in the germline V gene (reference sequence). The V end lost 6 bases, the J end lost 0 bases, and 9 bases lay between the germline ends. CDR3 DNA sequence: TGTGCCAGTAGAGAACTGAATAGCAATCAGCCCCAGCATTTT. Amino acid sequence: CASRELNSNQPQHF.

The chain recombines TRBV30 with TRBJ1-2, with 8 nucleotides matching TRBD1. The junction had 11 bases not matched to a gene; V was cut back by 2 bases and J by 12 bases. Germline V lookup: CDR1 GTSNPN, CDR2 SVGIG (reference sequence). This CDR3 is 13 amino acids long. As DNA, the CDR3 is TGTGCCTGGAGTAGTGGGACAGGAAAAAGGCACACCTTC. Translated, it gives CAWSSGTGKRHTF.

The chain carries TRBV2 and TRBJ2-2, with D unclear. This CDR3 comprises 14 residues. CDR1 and CDR2 from the germline V gene are SNHLY and FYNNEI. V lost 3 bases, J lost 1 base, and 6 bases lay in between. The DNA of the CDR3 is TGTGCCAGCAGTGAGGGCAGGAACACCGGGGAGCTGTTTTTT. It codes for CASSEGRNTGELFF.

The V and J genes are TRBV28 and TRBJ2-5; D is possibly TRBD1 or TRBD2 (6 bases each). Germline V gives CDR1 MDHEN, CDR2 SYDVKM. CDR3 length: 18 amino acids. The germline V and J ends were trimmed by 5 bases and 2 bases, with 24 bases remaining between them. This CDR3 reads CASSRGRGRGDRQETQYF. CDR3 bases: TGTGCCAGCAGTCGAGGACGGGGAAGGGGGGACCGTCAAGAGACCCAGTACTTC.

This chain joins TRBV10-1 and TRBJ2-3, with 9 bases that match TRBD1. The CDR3 is 16 amino acids. The germline V gene encodes CDR1 WNHNN and CDR2 SYGVQD (reference sequence). V gave up 5 bases and J gave up 5 bases; unmatched junction bases: 11. The CDR3 nucleotides read TGCGCCAGCAGTTCTTTTCGACAGGGGGTGAGAGATACGCAGTATTTT. This sequence encodes CASSSFRQGVRDTQYF.